The 29 T cell receptor beta chains presented below share a single source sample, sequenced in a study of blood T cell repertoires in COVID-19. Assay used: immunoSEQ multiplex PCR; TCRdb lists only in-frame clones, some missing. The sample lists about 370,000 clones, approximately 91% seen once, with roughly 0.86% in the top ten. What was sequenced was PBMCs or T cells enriched from blood (not recorded which). All receptors derive from a middle-aged woman who had been exposed to COVID-19.

This sequence joins TRBV15 and TRBJ2-1; the match to TRBD1 covers 9 bases. Germline lookup yields CDR1 LNHNV and CDR2 YYDKDF (reference sequence). The CDR3 length is 17 residues. V lost 0 bases to trimming and J lost 7 bases; unmatched junction nucleotides: 10. DNA of the CDR3: TGTGCCACCAGCAGAGAGTGGGGACAGGGTCCCCCTAATGAGCAGTTCTTC. Protein product: CATSREWGQGPPNEQFF.

This clone is a singleton in its sample. This chain connects TRBV20-1 to TRBJ2-3; 10 nucleotides agree with TRBD2. Germline CDR1 DFQATT, CDR2 SNEGSKA (reference sequence). V trimming: 3 bases; J trimming: 0 bases; junction bases outside the gene matches: 27. The CDR3 runs to 23 residues. The DNA for the CDR3 is TGCAGTGCTAGTCTTCTAGCGGGAGAAGGGGGCTATAAGGAACTACCTAGCACAGATACGCAGTATTTT. This translates into CSASLLAGEGGYKELPSTDTQYF.

This clone was seen only once. CDR3 bases: TGTGCCAGCAGTGGTCTGAACACCGGGGAGCTGTTTTTT. Its translation: CASSGLNTGELFF. This rearrangement joins TRBV25-1 to TRBJ2-2; D gene ambiguous. Germline CDR1 and CDR2: MGHDK and SYGVNS. V lost 4 bases and J lost 1, with 4 bases in between. The CDR3 consists of 13 residues.

This clone appeared a single time. This chain joins TRBV19 and TRBJ2-6; no reliable D call. V lost 3 bases and J 2 bases, leaving 11 bases between the germline ends. This CDR3 contains 16 residues. CDR1 is LNHDA, CDR2 SQIVND, per germline (reference sequence). Written as DNA, the CDR3 is TGTGCCAGTAGTATTGATGCTAGTACTGGGGCCAACGTCCTGACTTTC. It specifies CASSIDASTGANVLTF.

This clone was detected only once. V is TRBV27 and J is TRBJ1-5; D is perhaps TRBD1 (5 bases). Germline CDR1 MNHEY, CDR2 SMNVEV (reference sequence). The CDR3 sequence is 16 residues long. The V and J ends lost 4 bases and 5 bases respectively, with 18 bases between them. The DNA of the CDR3 is TGTGCCAGCAGTTCCCGCGGGAATCCCAGGGATCAGCCCCAGCATTTT. Translated, it gives CASSSRGNPRDQPQHF.

V gene TRBV5-8 combines with J gene TRBJ2-1; 9 bases are a match to TRBD2. This CDR3 contains 14 residues. V gave up 8 bases and J gave up 6 bases; unmatched junction bases: 9. Per germline, CDR1 SGHTS and CDR2 YDEGEE. The CDR3: CARRERGDSNEQFF. The CDR3 DNA follows: TGTGCCAGGAGAGAGCGGGGGGACTCCAATGAGCAGTTCTTC.

This chain links TRBV27 with TRBJ2-3; 8 nucleotides align to TRBD1. CDR1 and CDR2 from the germline V gene are MNHEY and SMNVEV (reference sequence). This CDR3 comprises 16 residues. V shed 8 bases, J shed 5 bases, and the junction held 15 bases outside the gene matches. CDR3 coding DNA: TGTGCCAGCGTTGAGAGTCAGGGGGCGCGGAGAGATACGCAGTATTTT. This sequence encodes CASVESQGARRDTQYF.

This chain uses TRBV11-3 with TRBJ2-7, with 12 bases that match TRBD2. CDR3 length: 15 residues. Germline lookup yields CDR1 SGHNT and CDR2 YENEEA. V gave up 5 bases and J gave up 4 bases; unmatched junction bases: 6. The CDR3: CASSVSLAGGYEQYF. The CDR3 DNA sequence: TGTGCCAGCAGCGTCTCACTAGCGGGAGGATACGAGCAGTACTTC.

This clone has only one observation. CDR3 protein: CASSQGQGSYEQYF. The CDR3 nucleotides are TGTGCCAGCAGCCAGGGACAGGGGTCATACGAGCAGTACTTC. The J gene is TRBJ2-7, the V gene TRBV7-9, with 10 bases that match TRBD1. After removal of 5 bases from V and 4 bases from J, the junction contained 5 bases not matched to a gene. CDR3 size: 14 residues. Germline CDR1 and CDR2: SEHNR and FQNEAQ (reference sequence). The whole variable domain, remainder taken from reference TRBV7-9 and TRBJ2-7, is DTGVSQNPRHKITKRGQNVTFRCDPISEHNRLYWYRQTLGQGPEFLTYFQNEAQLEKSRLLSDRFSAERPKGSFSTLEIQRTEQGDSAMYLCASSQGQGSYEQYFGPGTRLTVT.

The chain couples TRBV10-2 to TRBJ2-7; no firm D call. Trimming pared 2 bases from V and 6 bases from J, leaving 11 bases between. The germline V gene has CDR1 WSHSY and CDR2 SAAADI. The CDR3 loop spans 13 amino acids. In DNA, the CDR3 is TGCGCCAGCAGTGAGAGGTGGGCCCTCGAGCAGTACTTC. Residues: CASSERWALEQYF.

The chain carries TRBV27 and TRBJ1-5; 7 bases are a match to TRBD1. The germline CDR1 and CDR2 sequences are MNHEY and SMNVEV (reference sequence). With V trimmed by 5 bases and J by 4 bases, 11 bases remained unmatched. This CDR3 region has 16 residues. Here the CDR3 reads CASSTTRQGKNQPQHF. The CDR3 DNA reads TGTGCCAGCAGTACAACCCGACAGGGTAAGAATCAGCCCCAGCATTTT.

This sequence joins TRBV7-9 and TRBJ1-4, with 7 positions matching TRBD1. The V and J ends lost 4 bases and 4 bases, in that order; junction bases with no gene match: 6. The germline V gene encodes CDR1 SEHNR and CDR2 FQNEAQ (reference sequence). This CDR3 region has 15 residues. The DNA for the CDR3 is TGTGCCAGCAGCTCGACCGGGACAGATAATGAAAAACTGTTTTTT. The encoded protein is CASSSTGTDNEKLFF.

This chain connects TRBV18 to TRBJ2-5, with a weak D call TRBD2 (5 bases). V gave up 3 bases and J gave up 3 bases, with 14 bases separating them. CDR3 length: 15 amino acids. The germline gives CDR1 KGHSH, CDR2 LQKENI. CDR3 nucleotides: TGTGCCAGCTCACCGGACTCACTAGGAAAAGAGACCCAGTACTTC. Its translation: CASSPDSLGKETQYF.

V gene TRBV5-1 combines with J gene TRBJ2-5, with D perhaps TRBD2 (5 bases). The CDR3 consists of 13 residues. V gave up 6 bases and J gave up 5 bases, with 14 bases separating them. From germline, CDR1 is SGHRS and CDR2 YFSETQ. CDR3 nucleotide sequence: TGCGCCAGCAACCCAAGGACGGGGGAGACCCAGTACTTC. It yields the protein CASNPRTGETQYF.

This sequence joins TRBV6-2 or TRBV6-3 and TRBJ2-1; 9 nucleotides line up with TRBD2. With V trimmed by 0 bases and J by 8 bases, 8 bases remained unmatched. Germline V gene sequence: CDR1 MNHEY, CDR2 SVGEGT. The CDR3 covers 16 residues. The CDR3 DNA reads as TGTGCCAGCAGTTACTCGAGTAGCGGGAGTAGCTATGAGCAGTTCTTC. Translating it yields CASSYSSSGSSYEQFF.

V and J are TRBV18 and TRBJ1-1; tentative D call: TRBD1 (6 bases). The V gene's germline CDR1 is KGHSH and CDR2 LQKENI. Trimming stripped 1 base from V and 5 bases from J, with 8 bases between. CDR3 length: 13 amino acids. The CDR3 region is CASSPHRETEAFF. DNA for the CDR3: TGTGCCAGCTCACCACACAGGGAGACTGAAGCTTTCTTT.

This sequence joins TRBV5-1 and TRBJ1-2, with 11 bases that match TRBD1. The CDR3 consists of 13 residues. Germline CDR1 reads SGHRS; CDR2 reads YFSETQ. With 4 bases clipped from V and 7 bases from J, the junction kept 3 bases outside the gene matches. This CDR3 reads CASSHGTGGGYTF. CDR3 sequence (DNA): TGCGCCAGCAGCCATGGGACAGGGGGTGGCTACACCTTC.

This rearrangement joins TRBV2 to TRBJ2-5, with a weak D call TRBD2 (5 bases). Germline assignment: CDR1 SNHLY and CDR2 FYNNEI. The CDR3 loop spans 15 amino acids. V was cut by 4 bases and J by 0 bases, with 12 bases left in between. Here the CDR3 DNA reads TGTGCCAGCAGTGCCCTAGCAGACTACCAAGAGACCCAGTACTTC. Amino acids: CASSALADYQETQYF.

This clone was recorded only once. The V call is TRBV2, the J call TRBJ1-3; D unclear. Germline lookup yields CDR1 SNHLY and CDR2 FYNNEI. Trimming pared 5 bases from V and 2 bases from J, leaving 16 bases between. The CDR3 totals 16 residues. Here the CDR3 reads CASSPVVLIAGNTIYF. The CDR3 coding sequence is TGTGCCAGCAGTCCCGTAGTCCTTATCGCTGGAAACACCATATATTTT.

This chain uses TRBV7-2 with TRBJ2-7; 10 positions match TRBD2. Trimming took 5 bases from V and 3 from J; bases not matched to a gene: 7. Germline lookup yields CDR1 SGHTA and CDR2 FQGNSA. The CDR3 contains 15 residues. The CDR3, as DNA: TGTGCCAGCAGCCACCGTAGCGGGGGGAGCTACGAGCAGTACTTC. Translation: CASSHRSGGSYEQYF. The variable domain in full, with the rest retrieved from reference TRBV7-2 and TRBJ2-7, is GAGVSQSPSNKVTEKGKDVELRCDPISGHTALYWYRQSLGQGLEFLIYFQGNSAPDKSGLPSDRFSAERTGGSVSTLTIQRTQQEDSAVYLCASSHRSGGSYEQYFGPGTRLTVT.

In this sample, this clone turned up once. The CDR3 sequence: CAIKREGARFYGYTF. CDR3 DNA: TGTGCCATCAAGCGTGAGGGGGCGCGCTTTTATGGCTACACCTTC. This chain uses TRBV10-3 with TRBJ1-2; TRBD1 matches at 7 bases. CDR3 length: 15 residues. CDR1 and CDR2 from the germline V gene are ENHRY and SYGVKD. With 7 bases clipped from V and 5 bases from J, the junction kept 13 bases outside the gene matches.

The rearrangement joins TRBV6-2 or TRBV6-3 to TRBJ1-5; D gene ambiguous. Germline V lookup: CDR1 MNHEY, CDR2 SVGEGT. CDR3 length: 14 residues. The V gene lost 4 bases and the J gene lost 5 bases, with 12 bases spanning the gap. DNA for the CDR3: TGTGCCAGCAGTTCCACCATCAGCGATCAGCCCCAGCATTTT. Encoded protein: CASSSTISDQPQHF.

The chain combines TRBV5-1 with TRBJ2-7; no firm D call. This CDR3 spans 14 amino acids. V dropped 4 bases and J dropped 7 bases, with 18 bases sitting between them. From germline, CDR1 is SGHRS and CDR2 YFSETQ. Here the CDR3 reads CASSVDIFLREQYF. In DNA form, the CDR3 reads TGCGCCAGCAGCGTAGACATATTTCTACGAGAGCAGTACTTC.

This chain links TRBV19 with TRBJ2-3, with D possibly matching TRBD1 (6 bases). The CDR3 is 14 residues long. Trimming took off 5 bases at V and 2 bases at J, with 11 bases between the two ends. Germline V gene lookup returns CDR1 LNHDA and CDR2 SQIVND (reference sequence). CDR3 sequence (DNA): TGTGCCAGTAGTTTCGGGACATTCACAGATACGCAGTATTTT. This translates into CASSFGTFTDTQYF. Combining the CDR3 with reference TRBV19 and TRBJ2-3 gives the whole variable domain DGGITQSPKYLFRKEGQNVTLSCEQNLNHDAMYWYRQDPGQGLRLIYYSQIVNDFQKGDIAEGYSVSREKKESFPLTVTSAQKNPTAFYLCASSFGTFTDTQYFGPGTRLTVL.

The gene calls are TRBV18 and TRBJ2-7; 8 nucleotides agree with TRBD1. Germline V lookup: CDR1 KGHSH, CDR2 LQKENI. The CDR3 runs 14 residues. Trimming removed 4 bases from V and 4 bases from J; junction bases left unmatched: 6. The DNA for the CDR3 is TGTGCCAGCTCACGGGACAGGTTAGGATACGAGCAGTACTTC. This sequence encodes CASSRDRLGYEQYF.

This clone was recorded only once. The rearrangement links TRBV3-1 (or the pseudogene TRBV3-2) to TRBJ2-7; TRBD1 might be the D (5 bases). The CDR3 has 13 amino acids. Per germline, CDR1 LGHDT and CDR2 YNNKEL (reference sequence). The germline V and J ends were trimmed by 4 bases and 1 base, with 8 bases remaining between them. The CDR3 reads CASSPPGSYEQYF. CDR3 in DNA: TGTGCCAGCAGCCCTCCAGGGTCCTACGAGCAGTACTTC.

This clone came up once. This sequence joins TRBV5-1 and TRBJ2-7; D is perhaps TRBD2 (6 bases). The CDR3 has 15 residues. Germline loops: CDR1 SGHRS, CDR2 YFSETQ. The chain's CDR3 is CDRSRGAEGWYEQYF. The CDR3 DNA sequence: TGCGACCGCTCCCGAGGAGCGGAGGGGTGGTACGAGCAGTACTTC.

V usage is TRBV11-3 and J usage is TRBJ2-1, with D perhaps TRBD2 (6 bases). CDR3 length: 15 residues. V was trimmed by 2 bases and J by 0 bases, leaving 8 bases between them. The germline gives CDR1 SGHNT, CDR2 YENEEA. The CDR3 DNA follows: TGTGCCAGCAGCTTACTAGCGAGCTCCTACAATGAGCAGTTCTTC. Its translation is CASSLLASSYNEQFF.

The CDR3 DNA follows: TGTGCCAGCAGAACGGGAGGCTATGGCTACACCTTC. It translates to CASRTGGYGYTF. The chain links TRBV2 to TRBJ1-2; D not resolved. Deletions cut 6 bases from V and 4 bases from J, with 9 bases between. The CDR3 loop spans 12 amino acids. Germline V gives CDR1 SNHLY, CDR2 FYNNEI.